This passage covers 26 T cell receptor beta chains from one sample sequenced in a study of blood T cells in healthy people across ages. A J-beta primer mix and a sample-barcoded 5' primer were used in a second PCR of roughly 6 to 11 cycles. TCRdb recomputed calls from the 5' RACE reads with MiXCR, one row per CDR3 protein. This sample has fewer than 900,000 distinct CDR3 sequences, with approximately 39% found just once. The sequencing sample was made of blood. The receptors shown here come from a woman in her sixties in good health.

This clonotype was counted only a few times. The V and J genes are TRBV20-1 and TRBJ2-3, with D perhaps matching TRBD2 (6 bases). Germline V gene lookup returns CDR1 DFQATT and CDR2 SNEGSKA (reference sequence). The CDR3 extends over 14 amino acids. Trimming removed 7 bases from V and 2 bases from J, with 16 bases in between. The CDR3: CSVTGAPLTDTQYF. The CDR3 coding sequence is TGCAGTGTCACGGGAGCCCCCCTCACAGATACGCAGTATTTT.

The V call is TRBV7-2, the J call TRBJ2-5, with unresolved D. The CDR3 loop spans 15 amino acids. With 2 bases removed from V and 0 bases from J, the gap between germline ends came to 10 bases. Germline CDR1 is SGHTA and CDR2 is FQGNSA. DNA of the CDR3: TGTGCCAGCAGCTTAAGCGCATCGTACCAAGAGACCCAGTACTTC. Translated: CASSLSASYQETQYF. Filled out from reference TRBV7-2 and TRBJ2-5, the complete variable domain reads GAGVSQSPSNKVTEKGKDVELRCDPISGHTALYWYRQSLGQGLEFLIYFQGNSAPDKSGLPSDRFSAERTGGSVSTLTIQRTQQEDSAVYLCASSLSASYQETQYFGPGTRLLVL.

The V call is TRBV3-1, the J call TRBJ2-2; either TRBD1 or TRBD2 may supply D (7 bases each). CDR1 LGHDT and CDR2 YNNKEL come from the germline V gene (reference sequence). The CDR3 has 16 amino acids. The V end was cut by 0 bases, the J end by 6 bases, with 14 bases between. The CDR3 is CASSQDLAGGAGELFF. The CDR3 bases are TGTGCCAGCAGCCAAGATCTTGCAGGGGGGGCCGGGGAGCTGTTTTTT.

This clonotype was detected a few times. J is TRBJ2-7 and V is TRBV9; a possible D gene is TRBD2 (6 bases). The CDR3 spans 13 residues. The germline V and J ends were trimmed by 3 bases and 7 bases, with 14 bases remaining between them. Germline V CDR1 and CDR2: SGDLS, YYNGEE. CDR3 amino acids: CASSGGVYNEQYF. The CDR3 DNA is TGTGCCAGCAGCGGCGGGGTGTACAATGAGCAGTACTTC.

The table lists this clonotype with many counts. The chain is built from TRBV6-2 or TRBV6-3 and TRBJ2-7, with a possible D match to TRBD1 (6 bases). The CDR3 has 13 amino acids. Looked up from germline, CDR1 is MNHEY and CDR2 is SVGEGT. With 10 bases removed from V and 2 bases from J, the gap between germline ends came to 15 bases. The CDR3 region has the DNA TGTGCCACCATCCGGGACACCACCTACGAGCAGTACTTC. Translation: CATIRDTTYEQYF.

The chain joins TRBV21-1 to TRBJ2-3; TRBD2, the table's D call, lacks a check against the DNA. TRBV21-1 is tagged as a pseudogene. The CDR3 is 18 residues long. Written as DNA, the CDR3 is TGTGCCAGCAGCAAAGCGCTCGAGTCGGGGTGGGAGGAGGATACGCAGTATTTT. As protein: CASSKALESGWEEDTQYF.

A note on this clonotype: This could be a read error, since a much larger clone is one nucleotide away. The chain combines TRBV12-3 or TRBV12-4 with TRBJ2-6; a possible D gene is TRBD1 (5 bases). V dropped 7 bases and J dropped 9 bases, with 19 bases sitting between them. The CDR3 has 15 residues. The CDR3 coding sequence is TGTGCCAGCACTAAAGGGGTCATGGAGCACAACGTCCTGACTTTC. Its translation: CASTKGVMEHNVLTF.

The V call is TRBV2, the J call TRBJ1-4; D unclear. Trimming pared 5 bases from V and 11 bases from J, leaving 15 bases between. This CDR3 region has 13 residues. CDR1 and CDR2 from the germline V gene are SNHLY and FYNNEI. CDR3 sequence: CASSNEGKDKLFF. Here the CDR3 DNA reads TGTGCCAGCAGTAACGAGGGAAAAGACAAACTGTTTTTT.

The count of this clonotype is one. The V and J genes are TRBV29-1 and TRBJ1-1, with D unclear. Germline CDR1 is SQVTM and CDR2 is ANQGSEA. The CDR3 is 12 residues long. The germline V and J ends were trimmed by 6 bases and 5 bases, with 13 bases remaining between them. DNA for the CDR3: TGCAGCGTGGACGGGGAGCGAACTGAAGCTTTCTTT. It translates to CSVDGERTEAFF.

The chain couples TRBV10-3 to TRBJ2-7; no clear D. Trimming removed 3 bases from V and 0 bases from J, with 9 bases in between. The germline V gene has CDR1 ENHRY and CDR2 SYGVKD. The length of the CDR3 is 14 residues. This CDR3 reads CAISDSTSSYEQYF. CDR3 in DNA: TGTGCCATCAGTGATTCTACGAGCTCCTACGAGCAGTACTTC.

The V and J genes are TRBV3-1 and TRBJ1-1; a possible D gene is TRBD1 (5 bases). V lost 1 base and J lost 10, with 10 bases in between. Germline loops: CDR1 LGHDT, CDR2 YNNKEL (reference sequence). The CDR3 totals 12 residues. CDR3 in amino acids: CASSQGERGAFF. The CDR3 DNA sequence: TGTGCCAGCAGCCAAGGAGAAAGGGGAGCTTTCTTT.

The chain combines TRBV7-2 with TRBJ2-5; 10 nucleotides match TRBD2. This CDR3 is built from 17 residues. Germline CDR1 and CDR2: SGHTA and FQGNSA. V was pared by 5 bases and J by 0 bases, with 9 bases of the junction left unmatched. The CDR3 spells CASSPTSTSGDQETQYF. CDR3 coding DNA: TGTGCCAGCAGCCCGACCAGTACTAGCGGGGACCAAGAGACCCAGTACTTC.

This clonotype appeared a few times. The V and J genes are TRBV20-1 and TRBJ2-7, with D perhaps matching TRBD2 (6 bases). The V and J ends lost 1 base and 3 bases respectively, with 13 bases between them. This CDR3 comprises 14 residues. In germline, CDR1 is DFQATT, CDR2 SNEGSKA (reference sequence). CDR3 loop: CSARVNSGSYEQYF. The CDR3 bases are TGCAGTGCTAGAGTAAATAGCGGTAGCTACGAGCAGTACTTC.

This clonotype has more than one count but fewer than ten. This chain joins TRBV28 and TRBJ1-5; D is unresolved. The V gene's germline CDR1 is MDHEN and CDR2 SYDVKM. Between the trimmed V and J ends, which lost 1 base and 13 bases, there was a span of 11 bases. This CDR3 contains 12 residues. CDR3 in DNA: TGTGCCAGCAGTTTATCGACACCTGCTCAGCATTTT. Translation gives CASSLSTPAQHF.

This clonotype was observed a handful of times. This sequence joins TRBV6-2 or TRBV6-3 and TRBJ2-3; no clear D. CDR1 is MNHEY, CDR2 SVGEGT, per germline. V lost 3 bases and J 5 bases, leaving 9 bases between the germline ends. The CDR3 loop spans 13 amino acids. For the CDR3, the DNA is TGTGCCAGCAGTTATCATCGTGGAGATACGCAGTATTTT. Encoded protein: CASSYHRGDTQYF.

The chain uses TRBV7-2 and TRBJ2-5; D unresolved. The DNA end is a closer match to TRBJ2-7, so the J assignment may be wrong. Looked up from germline, CDR1 is SGHTA and CDR2 is FQGNSA. The CDR3 extends over 16 amino acids. The CDR3 DNA reads as TGTGCCAGCAGCTTAGCATTTGGAACTCTAACTTACGAGCAGTACTTC. As protein: CASSLAFGTLTYEQYF.

This clonotype showed up just once. This chain links TRBV6-1 with TRBJ2-5, with 9 bases lining up with TRBD2. The tail of the sequence fits TRBJ2-7 better, so the J call may be wrong. CDR1 MNHNS and CDR2 SASEGT come from the germline V gene. CDR3 length equals 14 residues. The CDR3 nucleotides are TGTGCCAGCAGCGCTAGCGGGGCCGCCTACGAGCAGTACTTC. Protein: CASSASGAAYEQYF.

Concerning this clonotype itself: One end of the junction fails to match germline, which may point to a read error. The chain has TRBV27 and TRBJ2-1; TRBD2 aligns across 7 bases. The CDR3 consists of 15 residues. Germline-derived CDR1 and CDR2 are MNHEY and SMNVEV (reference sequence). CDR3 sequence: CASSPRLASYNVQFF. The CDR3 coding sequence is TGTGCCAGCAGTCCCCGACTAGCCTCCTACAATGTGCAGTTCTTC.

This chain joins TRBV7-2 and TRBJ1-2, with 7 bases fitting TRBD1. Germline assignment: CDR1 SGHTA and CDR2 FQGNSA. This CDR3 has 14 amino acids. V shed 1 base and J 8 bases; nucleotides not matched to a gene: 7. CDR3 sequence reads: CASSLDGQEYGYTF. DNA for the CDR3: TGTGCCAGCAGCTTAGACGGACAGGAATACGGCTACACCTTC.

This clonotype showed up many times. This chain connects TRBV7-2 to TRBJ2-7, with D unclear. Trimming removed 4 bases from V and 4 bases from J, with 8 bases in between. This CDR3 spans 12 amino acids. CDR1 and CDR2 from the germline V gene are SGHTA and FQGNSA. In DNA form, the CDR3 reads TGTGCCAGCAGCTCCCAGATGTACGAGCAGTACTTC. Amino acid sequence: CASSSQMYEQYF.

As to this clonotype: One base away lies a much larger clone, so this may be a sequencing read error. The chain carries TRBV6-4 and TRBJ2-5; 10 nucleotides agree with TRBD1. The trim removed 6 bases at V and 11 bases at J, leaving 12 bases unmatched. This CDR3 is built from 14 residues. The germline V gene encodes CDR1 MRHNA and CDR2 SNTAGT. The CDR3 loop reads CASSRDRGWNEQYF. Written as DNA, the CDR3 is TGTGCCAGCAGCCGGGACAGGGGATGGAATGAGCAGTACTTC.

A remark on this clonotype: An end of the junction does not agree with germline; a read error may underlie this. This chain links TRBV6-6 with TRBJ2-4; no reliable D call. The CDR3 has 16 residues. Germline values: CDR1 MNHNY, CDR2 SVGAGI (reference sequence). The DNA for the CDR3 is TGTGCCAGCAGTTACTCGATCAGGAGCCTCAAAGACATTCAGTACTTC. This sequence encodes CASSYSIRSLKDIQYF.

Comment on this clonotype: This may stem from a read error, because a much larger clone lies one nucleotide away. The chain recombines TRBV29-1 with TRBJ2-6, with no clear D. Germline CDR1 is SQVTM and CDR2 is ANQGSEA. This CDR3 has 16 amino acids. Trimming shortened V by 5 bases and J by 0 bases, and 14 bases separated the two germline ends. The CDR3 coding sequence is TGCAGCGTTTTGGGTGCCGAGAGCTCTGGGGCCAACGTCCTGACTTTC. Translated: CSVLGAESSGANVLTF.

The chain has TRBV6-2 or TRBV6-3 and TRBJ2-3; D could derive from TRBD1 or TRBD2 (6 bases each). V lost 4 bases and J lost 2, with 16 bases in between. CDR1 is MNHEY and CDR2 is SVGEGT in the germline V gene. This CDR3 is 16 amino acids long. The CDR3 loop reads CASSLRGDSITDTQYF. The CDR3 DNA sequence: TGTGCCAGCAGTTTGAGGGGGGACTCGATCACAGATACGCAGTATTTT.

V usage is TRBV9 and J usage is TRBJ2-3; TRBD2 agrees at 9 bases. This CDR3 has 14 residues. CDR1 and CDR2 from the germline V gene are SGDLS and YYNGEE. The junction had 3 bases not matched to a gene; V was cut back by 0 bases and J by 7 bases. CDR3 nucleotides: TGTGCCAGCAGCGTAGGGACTAGCGTGAATACGCAGTATTTT. This gives the protein CASSVGTSVNTQYF. Combining the CDR3 with reference TRBV9 and TRBJ2-3 gives the whole variable domain DSGVTQTPKHLITATGQRVTLRCSPRSGDLSVYWYQQSLDQGLQFLIQYYNGEERAKGNILERFSAQQFPDLHSELNLSSLELGDSALYFCASSVGTSVNTQYFGPGTRLTVL.

The chain links TRBV20-1 to TRBJ2-3; D possibly corresponds to TRBD2 (5 bases). The germline gives CDR1 DFQATT, CDR2 SNEGSKA (reference sequence). The CDR3 is made up of 13 amino acids. V shed 3 bases and J shed 2 bases, with 9 bases lying between them. CDR3 region: CSARDSVTDTQYF. CDR3 nucleotide sequence: TGCAGTGCTAGGGATAGCGTCACAGATACGCAGTATTTT.